Listed here are 24 T cell receptor beta chains from one sample, sequenced in a study of blood T cell repertoires in COVID-19. Here immunoSEQ multiplex PCR was the method, and the copy in TCRdb shows in-frame clones only, minus some. The sample gives 200,000 to 250,000 clones, roughly 82% of which show up once; 4.9% is in the top ten. Sequenced sample: peripheral blood. All receptors come from a woman at least 80 years old with active or convalescent COVID-19.

The genes are TRBV7-2 and TRBJ1-4, with D possibly being TRBD1 (5 bases). Germline CDR1 reads SGHTA; CDR2 reads FQGNSA. There are 14 residues in the CDR3. V lost 6 bases, J lost 6 bases, and 14 bases lay in between. In DNA form, the CDR3 reads TGTGCCAGCAGAACGGGGGTTGAGTATGAAAAACTGTTTTTT. Protein sequence: CASRTGVEYEKLFF.

V usage is TRBV7-9 and J usage is TRBJ1-2, with D perhaps matching TRBD1 (6 bases). This CDR3 region has 13 residues. CDR1 SEHNR and CDR2 FQNEAQ come from the germline V gene (reference sequence). V was trimmed by 4 bases and J by 4 bases, leaving 10 bases between them. CDR3 nucleotides: TGTGCCAGCAGCTACAGGGATGGCTATGGCTACACCTTC. The encoded protein is CASSYRDGYGYTF.

The V call is TRBV9, the J call TRBJ2-5, with D maybe TRBD2 (5 bases). This CDR3 comprises 15 residues. V shed 0 bases and J shed 1 base, with 10 bases lying between them. Germline assignment: CDR1 SGDLS and CDR2 YYNGEE. The CDR3 spells CASSVELGFQETQYF. CDR3 bases: TGTGCCAGCAGCGTAGAACTAGGATTCCAAGAGACCCAGTACTTC. Using reference TRBV9 and TRBJ2-5 for the parts outside the CDR3, the full variable domain is DSGVTQTPKHLITATGQRVTLRCSPRSGDLSVYWYQQSLDQGLQFLIQYYNGEERAKGNILERFSAQQFPDLHSELNLSSLELGDSALYFCASSVELGFQETQYFGPGTRLLVL.

V gene TRBV18 combines with J gene TRBJ1-2, with TRBD1 matching 10 bases. The CDR3 is 15 amino acids. The V segment lost 3 bases and the J segment 4 bases; nucleotides outside the gene matches: 5. The V gene's germline CDR1 is KGHSH and CDR2 LQKENI. The CDR3 bases are TGTGCCAGCTCACCGGGGACAGGGGTTTCCTATGGCTACACCTTC. Protein: CASSPGTGVSYGYTF.

This chain links TRBV5-6 with TRBJ2-7; TRBD1 might be the D (6 bases). Looked up from germline, CDR1 is SGHDT and CDR2 is YYEEEE. CDR3 size: 14 residues. The V end was cut by 2 bases, the J end by 3 bases, with 12 bases between. The CDR3 spells CASSFQGKYYEQYF. Here the CDR3 DNA reads TGTGCCAGCAGCTTCCAGGGGAAATACTACGAGCAGTACTTC.

This clone has a handful of counts. The rearrangement uses TRBV5-1 and TRBJ2-3, with D perhaps matching TRBD1 (6 bases). V lost 2 bases, J lost 0 bases, and 13 bases lay in between. From germline, CDR1 is SGHRS and CDR2 YFSETQ. This CDR3 has 16 residues. Written as DNA, the CDR3 is TGCGCCAGCAGCTTCCTGGGACACCCTAGCACAGATACGCAGTATTTT. This sequence encodes CASSFLGHPSTDTQYF.

This clone was observed once. The chain has TRBV2 and TRBJ1-1; D call uncertain. Trimming removed 5 bases from V and 1 base from J, with 5 bases in between. CDR1 is SNHLY, CDR2 FYNNEI, per germline. The CDR3 has 12 residues. The CDR3 nucleotides are TGTGCCAGCAGTACAGCGAACACTGAAGCTTTCTTT. This sequence encodes CASSTANTEAFF.

DNA of the CDR3: TGCGCCAGCGGTAGCGGGAACTCCTACAATGAGCAGTTCTTC. Its protein product is CASGSGNSYNEQFF. The chain has TRBV5-1 and TRBJ2-1; the match to TRBD2 covers 8 bases. This CDR3 region has 14 residues. The junction had 3 bases not matched to a gene; V was cut back by 7 bases and J by 0 bases. In germline, CDR1 is SGHRS, CDR2 YFSETQ.

The chain uses TRBV30 and TRBJ2-3; D unclear. The CDR3 is 14 amino acids. V dropped 0 bases and J dropped 3 bases, with 10 bases sitting between them. Germline V gives CDR1 GTSNPN, CDR2 SVGIG (reference sequence). CDR3 sequence reads: CAWSVAGGTDTQYF. As DNA, the CDR3 is TGTGCCTGGAGTGTCGCAGGTGGGACAGATACGCAGTATTTT.

The chain combines TRBV4-1 with TRBJ1-1, with 7 positions matching TRBD1. Germline trimming cut 1 base from V and 1 base from J; bases unmatched to any gene: 6. Germline-derived CDR1 and CDR2 are MGHRA and YSYEKL. The CDR3 consists of 16 residues. The CDR3 nucleotides are TGCGCCAGCAGCCAAGGGCCGGGACAGACGAACACTGAAGCTTTCTTT. Protein sequence: CASSQGPGQTNTEAFF.

The chain has TRBV5-1 and TRBJ2-7; D not certain. The V gene lost 1 base and the J gene lost 5 bases, with 7 bases spanning the gap. CDR3 length: 12 amino acids. CDR1 SGHRS and CDR2 YFSETQ come from the germline V gene. The CDR3 spells CASSLPSDEQYF. The CDR3 region has the DNA TGCGCCAGCAGCTTGCCTTCAGACGAGCAGTACTTC.

This clone was seen a few times. The V and J genes are TRBV27 and TRBJ2-7; the D gene is possibly TRBD1 (6 bases). The CDR3 length is 15 residues. Germline V gives CDR1 MNHEY, CDR2 SMNVEV (reference sequence). The V gene lost 2 bases and the J gene lost 1 base, with 12 bases spanning the gap. CDR3 DNA sequence: TGTGCCAGCAGTTTACTTGGGGGCGGATCCTACGAGCAGTACTTC. It specifies CASSLLGGGSYEQYF.

The V and J genes are TRBV5-4 and TRBJ2-3; the match to TRBD2 covers 8 bases. Trimming took 2 bases from V and 0 from J; bases not matched to a gene: 2. Germline V gene lookup returns CDR1 SGHNT and CDR2 YYREEE (reference sequence). The CDR3 is made up of 15 amino acids. This CDR3 reads CASSFSGASTDTQYF. CDR3 bases: TGTGCCAGCAGCTTTAGCGGGGCTAGCACAGATACGCAGTATTTT.

A single count supports this clone. The genes are TRBV5-1 and TRBJ2-6; no firm D call. V lost 1 base and J 0 bases, leaving 8 bases between the germline ends. Germline CDR1 and CDR2: SGHRS and YFSETQ. The CDR3 totals 16 residues. The CDR3 coding sequence is TGCGCCAGCAGCTTGACGAGAGGCTCTGGGGCCAACGTCCTGACTTTC. It encodes CASSLTRGSGANVLTF.

This clone is a singleton in its sample. V is TRBV5-8 and J is TRBJ2-7; 14 nucleotides align to TRBD2. J lost 6 bases, V lost 4 bases, and 3 bases had no gene match. The CDR3 runs 14 residues. CDR1 and CDR2 from the germline V gene are SGHTS and YDEGEE. The CDR3 nucleotides are TGTGCCAGCAGCCGTGGGACTAGCGGGAGCGAGCAGTACTTC. It is translated as CASSRGTSGSEQYF. The full variable domain, its missing parts supplied by reference TRBV5-8 and TRBJ2-7, is EAGVTQSPTHLIKTRGQQATLRCSPISGHTSVYWYQQALGLGLQFLLWYDEGEERNRGNFPPRFSGRQFPNYSSELNVNALELEDSALYLCASSRGTSGSEQYFGPGTRLTVT.

Here the CDR3 DNA reads TGTGCCAGCAGCTTCAGTCAGGGGGCTGGGAAACTGTTTTTT. It yields the protein CASSFSQGAGKLFF. The chain couples TRBV5-6 to TRBJ1-4; 8 bases fit TRBD1. V was clipped by 2 bases and J by 11 bases; unmatched bases: 8. The V gene's germline CDR1 is SGHDT and CDR2 YYEEEE. This CDR3 comprises 14 residues.

The chain has TRBV6-6 and TRBJ2-5; TRBD2 aligns across 14 bases. This CDR3 region has 18 residues. Losses at the gene ends were 5 bases for V and 1 base for J; bases not matched to a gene: 9. Germline values: CDR1 MNHNY, CDR2 SVGAGI (reference sequence). The CDR3 DNA is TGTGCCAGCAGTCCCGGGACTAGCGGGAGTGGGGCCCAAGAGACCCAGTACTTC. This gives the protein CASSPGTSGSGAQETQYF.

This clone was recorded only once. The chain recombines TRBV7-2 with TRBJ2-3; 14 bases line up with TRBD2. CDR1 is SGHTA, CDR2 FQGNSA, per germline. Trimming at V came to 5 bases and at J to 2 bases, leaving 6 bases not matched to a gene. The CDR3 is 17 residues long. The CDR3 loop is CASSPGLAGVLTDTQYF. The CDR3 nucleotides are TGTGCCAGCAGCCCGGGACTAGCGGGAGTTCTCACAGATACGCAGTATTTT. Looking up the rest from reference TRBV7-2 and TRBJ2-3 gives the full variable domain: GAGVSQSPSNKVTEKGKDVELRCDPISGHTALYWYRQSLGQGLEFLIYFQGNSAPDKSGLPSDRFSAERTGGSVSTLTIQRTQQEDSAVYLCASSPGLAGVLTDTQYFGPGTRLTVL.

The rearrangement uses TRBV28 and TRBJ2-1; TRBD2 matches at 8 bases. With V trimmed by 2 bases and J by 0 bases, 6 bases remained unmatched. CDR1 and CDR2 from the germline V gene are MDHEN and SYDVKM. The CDR3 contains 17 residues. This CDR3 is CASSLTQGTSSYNEQFF. The CDR3 DNA is TGTGCCAGCAGTTTAACCCAGGGGACTAGCTCCTACAATGAGCAGTTCTTC.

V is TRBV18 and J is TRBJ1-4; D call uncertain. The V and J ends lost 3 bases and 6 bases respectively, with 14 bases between them. The germline V gene encodes CDR1 KGHSH and CDR2 LQKENI. CDR3 length: 15 amino acids. The CDR3 sequence: CASSPGGQVDEKLFF. The CDR3 DNA is TGTGCCAGCTCACCCGGAGGGCAGGTTGATGAAAAACTGTTTTTT.

The chain is built from TRBV5-1 and TRBJ2-2; D remains unclear. V gave up 1 base and J gave up 1 base, with 8 bases separating them. The length of the CDR3 is 15 residues. Germline V lookup: CDR1 SGHRS, CDR2 YFSETQ. CDR3 coding DNA: TGCGCCAGCAGCTTGACACAGAAGAACACCGGGGAGCTGTTTTTT. As protein: CASSLTQKNTGELFF. The full variable domain, rest sourced from reference TRBV5-1 and TRBJ2-2, is KAGVTQTPRYLIKTRGQQVTLSCSPISGHRSVSWYQQTPGQGLQFLFEYFSETQRNKGNFPGRFSGRQFSNSRSEMNVSTLELGDSALYLCASSLTQKNTGELFFGEGSRLTVL.

V and J are TRBV6-5 and TRBJ2-1; D perhaps matches TRBD2 (5 bases). Germline V lookup: CDR1 MNHEY, CDR2 SVGAGI. The CDR3 is 13 amino acids. The V end lost 7 bases, the J end lost 8 bases, and 15 bases lay between the germline ends. The CDR3 DNA reads as TGTGCCAGCATGCCCCCGGGGAAGGATGAGCAGTTCTTC. It yields the protein CASMPPGKDEQFF.

This chain connects TRBV5-5 to TRBJ1-3, with D unresolved. V was cut by 2 bases and J by 0 bases, with 3 bases left in between. This CDR3 is built from 13 residues. Looked up from germline, CDR1 is SGHKS and CDR2 is YYEKEE (reference sequence). The DNA for the CDR3 is TGTGCCAGCAGCTTTAACTCTGGAAACACCATATATTTT. It codes for CASSFNSGNTIYF.

The V call is TRBV5-1, the J call TRBJ2-2; TRBD2 agrees at 13 bases. CDR1 and CDR2 from the germline V gene are SGHRS and YFSETQ. V was pared by 3 bases and J by 2 bases, with 4 bases of the junction left unmatched. The CDR3 spans 17 residues. The CDR3 sequence: CASSSGLAGDNTGELFF. CDR3 coding DNA: TGCGCCAGCAGCTCCGGACTAGCGGGGGATAACACCGGGGAGCTGTTTTTT. The full variable domain, with the rest looked up from reference TRBV5-1 and TRBJ2-2, is KAGVTQTPRYLIKTRGQQVTLSCSPISGHRSVSWYQQTPGQGLQFLFEYFSETQRNKGNFPGRFSGRQFSNSRSEMNVSTLELGDSALYLCASSSGLAGDNTGELFFGEGSRLTVL.